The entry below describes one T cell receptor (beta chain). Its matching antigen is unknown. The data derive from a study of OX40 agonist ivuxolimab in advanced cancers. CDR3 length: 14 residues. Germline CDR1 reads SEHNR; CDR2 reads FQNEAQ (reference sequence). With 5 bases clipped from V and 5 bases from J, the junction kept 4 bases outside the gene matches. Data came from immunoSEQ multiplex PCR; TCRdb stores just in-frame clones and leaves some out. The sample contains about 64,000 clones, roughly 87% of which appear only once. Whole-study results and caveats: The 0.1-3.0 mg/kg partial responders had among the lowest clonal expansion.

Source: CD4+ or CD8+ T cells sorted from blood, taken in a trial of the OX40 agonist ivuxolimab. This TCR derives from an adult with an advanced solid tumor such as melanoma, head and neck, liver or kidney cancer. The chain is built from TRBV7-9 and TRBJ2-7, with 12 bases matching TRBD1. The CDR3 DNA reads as TGTGCCAGCAGCCCCGGGACAGGGGGCAACGAGCAGTACTTC. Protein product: CASSPGTGGNEQYF.